This TCR beta chain was identified during a study of T cell changes during pregnancy in multiple sclerosis. The CDR3 extends over 14 amino acids. The V and J ends lost 6 bases and 3 bases respectively, with 14 bases between them. Germline CDR1 KGHSH, CDR2 LQKENI. This clone was seen once. Data came from immunoSEQ multiplex PCR; TCRdb stores just in-frame clones and leaves some out. The sample has more than 65,000 clones, 90% to 95% seen once. The clonotype originates from a female donor with multiple sclerosis, enrolled in a pregnancy study. The sequencing here drew on peripheral blood, taken in the first trimester of pregnancy. This chain connects TRBV18 to TRBJ2-5, with D possibly matching TRBD1 (6 bases). CDR3 nucleotides: TGTGCCAGCTCCCTTAACCAGGGGAAAGAGACCCAGTACTTC. Its protein product is CASSLNQGKETQYF.